This TCR beta chain is drawn from a study of cytomegalovirus exposure and HLA in healthy donors. In regard to this clone: Its target is not known.

Study conclusions and caveats: TCR beta V segments were, for the most part, productive about 87% or about 30% of the time in an earlier analysis. Reports credit the classifier with highly specific, highly sensitive diagnosis of cytomegalovirus status.

Researchers ran the PCR with 60 Vbeta and 13 Jbeta primers. Using immunoSEQ multiplex PCR, the repertoire was profiled, and TCRdb retains in-frame clones only, with some absent. The sample lists 35,000 to 45,000 clones; around 81% were seen once. The source is a woman aged 35 to 49 in good health and CMV-seronegative. Sequenced sample: PBMCs.

The CDR3 bases are TGTGCCAGCAGTGAAAGGCCGGGGGAGAACTATGGCTACACCTTC. As protein: CASSERPGENYGYTF. The chain is built from TRBV6-1 and TRBJ1-2, with TRBD1 as a possible D gene (5 bases). The V and J ends lost 2 bases and 2 bases respectively, with 12 bases between them. Germline V gives CDR1 MNHNS, CDR2 SASEGT. The CDR3 is 15 residues long.